This T cell receptor beta chain came from a study of vaccination and CD4 T cells after COVID-19. Whole-study context: Collection of post-vaccine samples followed dose two by a median about 75 days, spanning a range of 14 to 241.

Points on this clonotype: Its antigen is as yet unknown.

CDR3 length: 17 residues. CDR1 is MNHNS, CDR2 SASEGT, per germline. Trimming pared 5 bases from V and 0 bases from J, leaving 18 bases between. Treatment indicated: roughly nine-day PBMC culture with coronavirus spike peptide pools or control peptides (ViraFEST assay). Scientists ran DNA taken from cultured CD4+ T cells through the Oncomine TCR Beta short-read assay for sequencing. TCRdb reanalysed the PCR reads using MiXCR and keeps one entry per CDR3 protein. This table holds 15,000 to 20,000 distinct CDR3 sequences, just over 70% found once. The sequencing input was CD4+ T cells from blood, cultured in vitro. The TCR sequence derives from a human donor who had recovered from COVID-19. The chain carries TRBV6-1 and TRBJ2-3; D unresolved. DNA of the CDR3: TGTGCCAGCAGTCCCGGTGCCAGCCCTTCTAGCACAGATACGCAGTATTTT. Encoded protein: CASSPGASPSSTDTQYF.